This T cell receptor beta chain was captured by sequencing in a study of T cells in Graves' hyperthyroidism and ophthalmopathy. Study results and caveats: In blood, most of the thyroid clonotypes expanded above 0.001 were also present. A model built on 13 V-J features separated ophthalmopathy from stable hyperthyroidism.

Amplified TCR beta CDR3 regions derived from RNA transcripts. Researchers ran a first-round RT-PCR on the TCR CDR3 using the HTBI primer set. From the multiplex PCR reads, TCRdb called clonotypes with MiXCR, one entry per CDR3 protein. The sample includes hundreds of thousands of distinct CDR3 sequences, 15% to 18% of them seen just once. The CDR3 runs 21 residues. Losses at the gene ends were 3 bases for V and 3 bases for J; bases not matched to a gene: 23. Germline CDR1 reads DFQATT; CDR2 reads SNEGSKA (reference sequence). Preceding any ophthalmopathy symptoms, the blood sample dates from first hyperthyroidism diagnosis. 10 ml fresh peripheral blood yielded the PBMCs. On this clonotype: Its matching antigen is unknown.

The rearrangement links TRBV20-1 to TRBJ2-1; 10 nucleotides match TRBD1. Sequenced material: blood. The source of this sequence is a woman between 18 and 29 years old with Graves' hyperthyroidism that later progressed to Graves' ophthalmopathy. The CDR3 spells CSASGVHRQGARGELYNEQFF. The CDR3 nucleotides are TGCAGTGCTAGTGGGGTCCATCGACAGGGGGCGCGCGGAGAGCTCTACAATGAGCAGTTCTTC.